These 12 T cell receptor beta chains share one sample of origin, sequenced in a study of cytomegalovirus exposure and HLA in healthy donors. PCR primers comprised 60 Vbeta and 13 Jbeta primers. The table came from immunoSEQ multiplex PCR; TCRdb's copy has only in-frame clones and leaves some out. The profile covers fewer than 250,000 clones, with roughly 73% appearing a single time and around 2.2% taken by the ten largest. Sequences were obtained from PBMCs. Every receptor here comes from a woman in her twenties or thirties in good health and CMV-seropositive.

This clone appeared a few times. The same CDR3 is also encoded by other DNA sequences in this sample. The gene calls are TRBV5-1 and TRBJ1-2; 7 nucleotides match TRBD1. The CDR3 has 14 residues. Germline lookup yields CDR1 SGHRS and CDR2 YFSETQ. J gave up 2 bases and V 4 bases, and 5 bases lay outside the gene matches. The CDR3 region has the DNA TGCGCCAGCAGCCCGGGGACAGCCAACTATGGCTACACCTTC. Amino acids: CASSPGTANYGYTF.

This chain links TRBV7-6 with TRBJ2-3; 13 nucleotides line up with TRBD2. The CDR3 has 17 amino acids. V lost 5 bases, J lost 4 bases, and 9 bases stayed unmatched. CDR1 is SGHVS, CDR2 FNYEAQ, per germline. The CDR3 DNA reads TGTGCCAGCAGCCCTGGGACTAGCGGGGCCCTCCCAGATACGCAGTATTTT. As protein: CASSPGTSGALPDTQYF.

This chain joins TRBV19 and TRBJ1-2; D not resolved. The CDR3 is 15 residues long. CDR1 and CDR2 (germline): LNHDA, SQIVND (reference sequence). V lost 3 bases to trimming and J lost 1 base, with 12 bases between them. In DNA form, the CDR3 reads TGTGCCAGTAGTATGGACTCCGGACTTAACTATGGCTACACCTTC. Residues: CASSMDSGLNYGYTF.

About this clone: The sample carries other DNA sequences with the same CDR3. The V and J genes are TRBV18 and TRBJ2-5; 13 positions match TRBD2. Germline V gene sequence: CDR1 KGHSH, CDR2 LQKENI. J lost 5 bases, V lost 4 bases, and 4 bases had no gene match. CDR3 length: 15 residues. The CDR3 DNA sequence: TGTGCCAGCTCACGTGGACTAGCGGGAGAGGAGACCCAGTACTTC. As protein: CASSRGLAGEETQYF.

This chain uses TRBV2 with TRBJ1-1; tentative D call: TRBD1 (6 bases). Germline V gene lookup returns CDR1 SNHLY and CDR2 FYNNEI. The CDR3 is 14 residues long. V lost 3 bases, J lost 5 bases, and 13 bases lay in between. The CDR3 reads CASSEYRVRTEAFF. The CDR3, as DNA: TGTGCCAGCAGTGAGTACAGGGTCCGGACTGAAGCTTTCTTT. The full variable domain, completed using reference TRBV2 and TRBJ1-1, is EPEVTQTPSHQVTQMGQEVILRCVPISNHLYFYWYRQILGQKVEFLVSFYNNEISEKSEIFDDQFSVERPDGSNFTLKIRSTKLEDSAMYFCASSEYRVRTEAFFGQGTRLTVV.

The chain employs TRBV6-1 and TRBJ1-6; TRBD1 aligns across 7 bases. The junction had 6 bases not matched to a gene; V was cut back by 6 bases and J by 4 bases. The CDR3 has 15 amino acids. The germline gives CDR1 MNHNS, CDR2 SASEGT. This chain's CDR3 is CASRGRQGYNSPLHF. As DNA, the CDR3 is TGTGCCAGCAGGGGAAGACAGGGTTATAATTCACCCCTCCACTTT.

The chain links TRBV28 to TRBJ1-2; TRBD1 aligns across 7 bases. This CDR3 region has 12 residues. Trimming removed 8 bases from V and 8 bases from J; junction bases left unmatched: 8. Germline CDR1 and CDR2: MDHEN and SYDVKM. The DNA of the CDR3 is TGTGCCAGCGGGGACAGAGTGGGGGGCTACACCTTC. This sequence encodes CASGDRVGGYTF.

About this clone: The sample has other DNA sequences that encode this CDR3 too. DNA of the CDR3: TGTGCCAGCAGCTTTTCGGCTAACTATGGCTACACCTTC. It codes for CASSFSANYGYTF. This chain uses TRBV7-9 with TRBJ1-2; no firm D call. The germline V gene encodes CDR1 SEHNR and CDR2 FQNEAQ (reference sequence). V was trimmed by 3 bases and J by 0 bases, leaving 5 bases between them. The CDR3 covers 13 residues.

This clone was seen a single time. The rearrangement links TRBV18 to TRBJ2-7, with D maybe TRBD1 (6 bases). From germline, CDR1 is KGHSH and CDR2 LQKENI. The V gene lost 5 bases and the J gene lost 3 bases, with 17 bases spanning the gap. The CDR3 extends over 15 amino acids. Here the CDR3 DNA reads TGTGCCAGCTCAATAGGCTACAGGGTGGGCTACGAGCAGTACTTC. Translation gives CASSIGYRVGYEQYF.

This chain links TRBV11-2 with TRBJ2-5; 7 bases fit TRBD1. This CDR3 contains 13 residues. J gave up 1 base and V 6 bases, and 2 bases lay outside the gene matches. The germline CDR1 and CDR2 sequences are SGHAT and FQNNGV. CDR3: CASRRGPQETQYF. The CDR3 DNA reads TGTGCCAGCAGGAGGGGGCCCCAAGAGACCCAGTACTTC.

This chain joins TRBV30 and TRBJ1-2, with D perhaps TRBD1 (5 bases). The CDR3 loop spans 13 amino acids. The germline V and J ends were trimmed by 3 bases and 0 bases, with 8 bases remaining between them. Germline CDR1 and CDR2: GTSNPN and SVGIG (reference sequence). CDR3 sequence (DNA): TGTGCCTGGAGCGAACAGGCTAACTATGGCTACACCTTC. Translated: CAWSEQANYGYTF.

On this clone: Germline is not matched at one junction end, which may reflect a read error. The rearrangement links TRBV9 to TRBJ2-5; maybe TRBD2 (5 bases). The germline V gene has CDR1 SGDLS and CDR2 YYNGEE. This CDR3 region has 12 residues. CDR3 residues: CASSVAKASLNF. The CDR3 DNA sequence: TGTGCCAGCAGCGTAGCAAAGGCTAGCCTAAACTTC. The variable domain in full, with the rest retrieved from reference TRBV9 and TRBJ2-5, is DSGVTQTPKHLITATGQRVTLRCSPRSGDLSVYWYQQSLDQGLQFLIQYYNGEERAKGNILERFSAQQFPDLHSELNLSSLELGDSALYFCASSVAKASLNFGPGTRLLVL.